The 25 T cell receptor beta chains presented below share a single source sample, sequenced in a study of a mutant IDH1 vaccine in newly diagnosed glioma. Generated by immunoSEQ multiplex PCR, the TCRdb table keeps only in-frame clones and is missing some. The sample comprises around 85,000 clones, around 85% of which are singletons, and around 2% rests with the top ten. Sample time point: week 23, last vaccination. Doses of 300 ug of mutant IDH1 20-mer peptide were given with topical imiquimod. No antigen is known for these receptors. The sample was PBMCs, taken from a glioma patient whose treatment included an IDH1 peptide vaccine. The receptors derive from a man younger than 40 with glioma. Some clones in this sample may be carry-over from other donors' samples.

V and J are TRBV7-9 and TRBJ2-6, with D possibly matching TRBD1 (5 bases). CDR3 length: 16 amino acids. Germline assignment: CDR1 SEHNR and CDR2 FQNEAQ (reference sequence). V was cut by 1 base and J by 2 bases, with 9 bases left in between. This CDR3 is CASSLGPGTGANVLTF. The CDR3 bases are TGTGCCAGCAGCTTAGGGCCAGGGACTGGGGCCAACGTCCTGACTTTC.

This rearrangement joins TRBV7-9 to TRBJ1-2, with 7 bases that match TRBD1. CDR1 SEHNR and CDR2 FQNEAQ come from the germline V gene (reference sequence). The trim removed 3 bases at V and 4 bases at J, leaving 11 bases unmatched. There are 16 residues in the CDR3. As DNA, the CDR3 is TGTGCCAGCAGCTTGGTCGACAGGGCATACTCCTATGGCTACACCTTC. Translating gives CASSLVDRAYSYGYTF.

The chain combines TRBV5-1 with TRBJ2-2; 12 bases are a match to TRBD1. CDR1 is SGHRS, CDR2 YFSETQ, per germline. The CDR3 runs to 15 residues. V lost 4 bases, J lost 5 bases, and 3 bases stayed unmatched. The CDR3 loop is CASSGGQGATGELFF. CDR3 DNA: TGCGCCAGCAGCGGGGGACAGGGGGCTACCGGGGAGCTGTTTTTT.

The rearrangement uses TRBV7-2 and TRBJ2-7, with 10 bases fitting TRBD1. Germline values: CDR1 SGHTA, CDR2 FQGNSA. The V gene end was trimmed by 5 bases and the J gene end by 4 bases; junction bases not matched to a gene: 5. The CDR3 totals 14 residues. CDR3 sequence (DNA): TGTGCCAGCAGCCACAGACAGGGGGCGTACGAGCAGTACTTC. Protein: CASSHRQGAYEQYF.

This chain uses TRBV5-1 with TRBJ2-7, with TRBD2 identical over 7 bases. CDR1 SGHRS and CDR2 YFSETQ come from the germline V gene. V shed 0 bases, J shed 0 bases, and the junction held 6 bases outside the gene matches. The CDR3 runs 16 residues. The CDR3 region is CASSLAGGISSYEQYF. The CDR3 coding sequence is TGCGCCAGCAGCTTGGCCGGGGGGATCAGCTCCTACGAGCAGTACTTC.

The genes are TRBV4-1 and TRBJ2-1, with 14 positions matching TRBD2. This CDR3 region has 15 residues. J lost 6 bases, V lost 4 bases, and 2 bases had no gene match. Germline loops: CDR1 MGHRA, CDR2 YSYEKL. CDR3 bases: TGCGCCAGCAGCCCGGGACTAGCGGGAGCCAATGAGCAGTTCTTC. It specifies CASSPGLAGANEQFF.

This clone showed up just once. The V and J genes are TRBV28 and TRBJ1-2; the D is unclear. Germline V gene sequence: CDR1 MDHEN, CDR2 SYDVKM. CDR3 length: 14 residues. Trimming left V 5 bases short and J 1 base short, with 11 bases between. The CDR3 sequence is CASSLRLGNYGYTF. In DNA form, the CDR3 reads TGTGCCAGCAGTCTACGATTGGGTAACTATGGCTACACCTTC.

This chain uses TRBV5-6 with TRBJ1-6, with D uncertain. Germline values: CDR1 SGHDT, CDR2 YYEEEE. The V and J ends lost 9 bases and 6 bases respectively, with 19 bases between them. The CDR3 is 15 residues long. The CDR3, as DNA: TGTGCCACCTTTCCGTGGCCAGCTATTAATTCACCCCTCCACTTT. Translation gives CATFPWPAINSPLHF. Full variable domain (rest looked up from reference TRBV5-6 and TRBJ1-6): DAGVTQSPTHLIKTRGQQVTLRCSPKSGHDTVSWYQQALGQGPQFIFQYYEEEERQRGNFPDRFSGHQFPNYSSELNVNALLLGDSALYLCATFPWPAINSPLHFGNGTRLTVT.

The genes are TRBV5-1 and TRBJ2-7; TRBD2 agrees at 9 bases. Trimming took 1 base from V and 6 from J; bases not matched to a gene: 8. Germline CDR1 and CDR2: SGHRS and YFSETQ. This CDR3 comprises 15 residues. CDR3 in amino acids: CASSLYVLAGSEQYF. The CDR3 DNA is TGCGCCAGCAGCTTGTATGTTCTAGCGGGATCCGAGCAGTACTTC.

The DNA for the CDR3 is TGCGCCAGCAGCCACACGACAGGGGGATGGGACACAGATACGCAGTATTTT. Its translation: CASSHTTGGWDTDTQYF. The chain is built from TRBV5-1 and TRBJ2-3; 9 bases fit TRBD1. The CDR3 runs 17 residues. Germline loops: CDR1 SGHRS, CDR2 YFSETQ. Losses at the gene ends were 4 bases for V and 2 bases for J; bases not matched to a gene: 11.

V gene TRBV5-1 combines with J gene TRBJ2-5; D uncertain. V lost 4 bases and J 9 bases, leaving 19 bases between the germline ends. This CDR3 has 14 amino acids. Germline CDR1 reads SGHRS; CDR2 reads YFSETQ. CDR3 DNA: TGCGCCAGCAGCGGCGGCAGCCCAAGTGAGGCCCAGTACTTC. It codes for CASSGGSPSEAQYF.

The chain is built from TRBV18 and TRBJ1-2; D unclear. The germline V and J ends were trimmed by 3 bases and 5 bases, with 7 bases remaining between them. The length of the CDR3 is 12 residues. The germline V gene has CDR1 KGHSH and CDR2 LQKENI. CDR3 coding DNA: TGTGCCAGCTCACCTGAAATGTATGGCTACACCTTC. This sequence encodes CASSPEMYGYTF.

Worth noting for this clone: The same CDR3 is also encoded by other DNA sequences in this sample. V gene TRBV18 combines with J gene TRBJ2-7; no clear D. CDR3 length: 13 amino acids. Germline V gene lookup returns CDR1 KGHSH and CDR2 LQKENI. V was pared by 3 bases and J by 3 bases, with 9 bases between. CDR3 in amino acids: CASSPLPLYEQYF. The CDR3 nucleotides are TGTGCCAGCTCACCCCTGCCCCTCTACGAGCAGTACTTC.

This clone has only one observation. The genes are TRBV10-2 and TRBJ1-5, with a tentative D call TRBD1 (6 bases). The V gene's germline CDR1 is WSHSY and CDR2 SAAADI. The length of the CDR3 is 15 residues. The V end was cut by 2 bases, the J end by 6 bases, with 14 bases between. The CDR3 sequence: CASSERYSGVQPQHF. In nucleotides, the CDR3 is TGCGCCAGCAGTGAGCGGTATTCAGGGGTTCAGCCCCAGCATTTT.

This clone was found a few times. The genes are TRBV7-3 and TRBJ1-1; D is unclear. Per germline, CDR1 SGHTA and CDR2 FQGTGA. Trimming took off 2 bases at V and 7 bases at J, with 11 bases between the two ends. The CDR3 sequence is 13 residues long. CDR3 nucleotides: TGTGCCAGCAGCTTAGAATTTGACGGTGAAGCTTTCTTT. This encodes CASSLEFDGEAFF.

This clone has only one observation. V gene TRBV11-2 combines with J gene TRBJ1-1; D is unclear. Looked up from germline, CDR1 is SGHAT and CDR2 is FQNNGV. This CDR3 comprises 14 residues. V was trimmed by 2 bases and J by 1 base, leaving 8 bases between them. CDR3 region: CASSLRGRNTEAFF. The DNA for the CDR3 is TGTGCCAGCAGCTTACGGGGTAGGAACACTGAAGCTTTCTTT.

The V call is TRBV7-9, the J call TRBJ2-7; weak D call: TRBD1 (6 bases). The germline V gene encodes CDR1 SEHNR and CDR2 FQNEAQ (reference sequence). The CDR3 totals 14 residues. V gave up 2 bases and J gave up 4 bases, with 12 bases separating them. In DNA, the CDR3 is TGTGCCAGCAGCTTAATGGCCAGGGGTTACGAGCAGTACTTC. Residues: CASSLMARGYEQYF.

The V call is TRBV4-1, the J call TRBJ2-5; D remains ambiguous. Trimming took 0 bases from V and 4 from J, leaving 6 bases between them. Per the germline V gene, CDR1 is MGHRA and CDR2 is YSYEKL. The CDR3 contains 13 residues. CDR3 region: CASSQERRETQYF. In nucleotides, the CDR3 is TGCGCCAGCAGCCAAGAAAGAAGAGAGACCCAGTACTTC.

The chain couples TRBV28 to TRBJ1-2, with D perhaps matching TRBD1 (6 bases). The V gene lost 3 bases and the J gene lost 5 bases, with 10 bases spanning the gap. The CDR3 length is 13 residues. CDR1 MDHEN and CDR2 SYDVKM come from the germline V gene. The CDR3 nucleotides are TGTGCCAGCAGTTTTGCAGGGGCTTATGGCTACACCTTC. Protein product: CASSFAGAYGYTF.

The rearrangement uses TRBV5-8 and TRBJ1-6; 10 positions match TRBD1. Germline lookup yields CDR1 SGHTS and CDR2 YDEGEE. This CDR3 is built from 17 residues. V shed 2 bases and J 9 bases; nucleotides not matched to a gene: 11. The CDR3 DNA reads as TGTGCCAGCAGCTTCCGAGTAGGGACAGGGGAATTTTCACCCCTCCACTTT. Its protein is CASSFRVGTGEFSPLHF.

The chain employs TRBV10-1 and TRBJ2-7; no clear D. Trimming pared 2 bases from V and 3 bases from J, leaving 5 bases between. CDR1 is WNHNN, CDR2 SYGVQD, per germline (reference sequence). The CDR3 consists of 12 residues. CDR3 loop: CASSEAGYEQYF. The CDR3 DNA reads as TGCGCCAGCAGTGAGGCCGGCTACGAGCAGTACTTC.

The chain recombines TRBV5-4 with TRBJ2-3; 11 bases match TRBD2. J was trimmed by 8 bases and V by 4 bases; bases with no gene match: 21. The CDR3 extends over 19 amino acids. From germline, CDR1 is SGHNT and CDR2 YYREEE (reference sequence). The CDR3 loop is CASSETRSVAGGHRGTQYF. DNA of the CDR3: TGTGCCAGCAGCGAAACACGGTCTGTAGCGGGAGGGCACCGTGGTACGCAGTATTTT.

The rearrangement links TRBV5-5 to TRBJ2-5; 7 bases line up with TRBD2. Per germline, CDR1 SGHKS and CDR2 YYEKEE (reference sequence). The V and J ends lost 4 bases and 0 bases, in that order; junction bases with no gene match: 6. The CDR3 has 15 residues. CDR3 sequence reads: CASSGAGTNQETQYF. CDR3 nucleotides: TGTGCCAGCAGCGGCGCCGGGACTAACCAAGAGACCCAGTACTTC.

The CDR3 region has the DNA TGTGCCAGTAGTATTGGGACAGTCCATGGCTACACCTTC. It specifies CASSIGTVHGYTF. J is TRBJ1-2 and V is TRBV19; TRBD1 matches at 7 bases. Trimming removed 3 bases from V and 6 bases from J; junction bases left unmatched: 4. CDR1 LNHDA and CDR2 SQIVND come from the germline V gene (reference sequence). CDR3 length: 13 amino acids.

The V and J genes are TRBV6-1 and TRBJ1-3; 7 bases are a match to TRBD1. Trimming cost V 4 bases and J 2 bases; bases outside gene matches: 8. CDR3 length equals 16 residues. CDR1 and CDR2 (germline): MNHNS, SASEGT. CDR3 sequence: CASSVRRGPAGNTIYF. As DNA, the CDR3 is TGTGCCAGCAGTGTTCGGAGGGGGCCCGCTGGAAACACCATATATTTT.